This T cell receptor beta chain was obtained from a study of T-cell reconstitution after alpha-beta-depleted transplantation in children. At least ten counts were recorded for this clonotype. This sample's TCRbeta library carried unique molecular identifier barcodes. From the PCR reads, TCRdb called clonotypes with MiXCR, one entry per CDR3 protein. The sample contains approximately 350,000 distinct CDR3 sequences, about an eighth of which appear only once. The length of the CDR3 is 14 residues. Germline values: CDR1 ENHRY, CDR2 SYGVKD. Trimming removed 8 bases from V and 2 bases from J, with 14 bases in between.

The material was PBMCs, obtained from the stem cell graft. This TCR was recovered from a human donor who donated a stem cell graft to a child with Fanconi anemia. The chain uses TRBV10-3 and TRBJ2-3, with D possibly TRBD1 on 6 matching bases. This CDR3 reads CAIGRGGLTDTQYF. Written as DNA, the CDR3 is TGTGCCATCGGAAGAGGGGGTCTCACAGATACGCAGTATTTT.